Shown below are 23 T cell receptor beta chains from a single sample sequenced in a study of T cell responses to AZD1222 COVID-19 vaccine. Method: immunoSEQ multiplex PCR; TCRdb's copy keeps in-frame clones and lacks some. The sample gives 90,000 to 150,000 clones, around 87% of which show up once; about 3.7% is in the top ten. This specimen was peripheral blood, taken on day 0 of AZD1222 vaccination. These receptors came from an adult in good health.

The chain joins TRBV6-5 to TRBJ1-6, with D unresolved. Looked up from germline, CDR1 is MNHEY and CDR2 is SVGAGI. The CDR3 is made up of 15 amino acids. V was pared by 0 bases and J by 6 bases, with 9 bases between. The DNA of the CDR3 is TGTGCCAGCAGTTACTCGATGGTTCTTAATTCACCCCTCCACTTT. It yields the protein CASSYSMVLNSPLHF.

J is TRBJ2-1 and V is TRBV25-1, with no clear D. This CDR3 has 15 amino acids. Trimming took off 3 bases at V and 6 bases at J, with 15 bases between the two ends. Germline V lookup: CDR1 MGHDK, CDR2 SYGVNS. This CDR3 reads CASSEGFHLGNEQFF. CDR3 DNA: TGTGCCAGCAGTGAGGGTTTTCATCTAGGCAATGAGCAGTTCTTC.

This rearrangement joins TRBV7-3 to TRBJ2-7; D not resolved. The V gene lost 3 bases and the J gene lost 5 bases, with 11 bases spanning the gap. Germline V gene lookup returns CDR1 SGHTA and CDR2 FQGTGA. The CDR3 has 13 amino acids. The CDR3 DNA reads as TGTGCCAGCAGCTTCCAGAATTGGGACGAGCAGTACTTC. This encodes CASSFQNWDEQYF. The full variable domain, completed using reference TRBV7-3 and TRBJ2-7, is GAGVSQTPSNKVTEKGKYVELRCDPISGHTALYWYRQSLGQGPEFLIYFQGTGAADDSGLPNDRFFAVRPEGSVSTLKIQRTERGDSAVYLCASSFQNWDEQYFGPGTRLTVT.

This rearrangement joins TRBV29-1 to TRBJ2-7; a weak D match, TRBD1 (5 bases). The CDR3 totals 13 residues. V lost 3 bases and J lost 1, with 10 bases in between. CDR1 and CDR2 (germline): SQVTM, ANQGSEA. The CDR3 region has the DNA TGCAGCGTTGATAATCCAGGGTCCTACGAGCAGTACTTC. This codes for CSVDNPGSYEQYF.

This chain connects TRBV6-2 or TRBV6-3 to TRBJ1-1; tentatively, D is TRBD1 (6 bases). The CDR3 has 13 amino acids. Germline V lookup: CDR1 MNHEY, CDR2 SVGEGT. The germline V and J ends were trimmed by 6 bases and 3 bases, with 11 bases remaining between them. CDR3 sequence: CASSRQAHTEAFF. The CDR3 nucleotides are TGTGCCAGCAGCAGACAGGCTCACACTGAAGCTTTCTTT.

The rearrangement links TRBV9 to TRBJ2-1; possible D gene TRBD2, 6 bases. The V end lost 2 bases, the J end lost 10 bases, and 16 bases lay between the germline ends. The CDR3 runs to 14 residues. From germline, CDR1 is SGDLS and CDR2 YYNGEE. The CDR3 nucleotides read TGTGCCAGCAGCGTTTACGCGGCGGGGAGGGAGCAGTTCTTC. Encoded protein: CASSVYAAGREQFF.

This chain joins TRBV5-1 and TRBJ2-5; 8 bases map to TRBD2. Germline lookup yields CDR1 SGHRS and CDR2 YFSETQ. This CDR3 is built from 18 residues. The junction had 17 bases not matched to a gene; V was cut back by 5 bases and J by 2 bases. The CDR3 coding sequence is TGCGCCAGCAGTAAGGACAGAAGGACAGCGGGGGAACAAGAGACCCAGTACTTC. Its translation: CASSKDRRTAGEQETQYF.

J is TRBJ1-1 and V is TRBV29-1, with D maybe TRBD1 (6 bases). Trimming left V 4 bases short and J 11 bases short, with 14 bases between. The CDR3 sequence is 11 residues long. CDR1 and CDR2 from the germline V gene are SQVTM and ANQGSEA. The CDR3 region has the DNA TGCAGCGTTGTACAGGGTGGGTGGGCTTTCTTT. Residues: CSVVQGGWAFF.

The rearrangement uses TRBV2 and TRBJ1-5, with 9 bases matching TRBD1. Germline lookup yields CDR1 SNHLY and CDR2 FYNNEI. The V gene end was trimmed by 8 bases and the J gene end by 7 bases; junction bases not matched to a gene: 9. CDR3 size: 14 residues. The CDR3 DNA reads TGTGCCAGCGGACCCCGGGACAGGGAGCAGCCCCAGCATTTT. Its protein product is CASGPRDREQPQHF.

The gene calls are TRBV19 and TRBJ2-3; D ambiguous. V was cut by 0 bases and J by 6 bases, with 10 bases left in between. The length of the CDR3 is 14 residues. The germline V gene encodes CDR1 LNHDA and CDR2 SQIVND (reference sequence). CDR3 in amino acids: CASSIDPKRDTQYF. In nucleotides, the CDR3 is TGTGCCAGTAGTATAGATCCCAAGCGTGATACGCAGTATTTT.

This sequence joins TRBV5-1 and TRBJ1-1; D is perhaps TRBD1 (5 bases). Trimming removed 4 bases at V and 6 bases at J, with 13 bases between. The CDR3 sequence is 13 residues long. Germline V gene data show CDR1 as SGHRS and CDR2 as YFSETQ. The DNA for the CDR3 is TGCGCCAGCAGCACTGGATGGGGCTCTGAAGCTTTCTTT. It specifies CASSTGWGSEAFF.

The chain employs TRBV7-6 and TRBJ2-1; 9 bases align to TRBD2. Germline assignment: CDR1 SGHVS and CDR2 FNYEAQ. The CDR3 is 15 residues long. With V trimmed by 6 bases and J by 5 bases, 8 bases remained unmatched. The chain's CDR3 is CASRRTGTSHNEQFF. The CDR3 coding sequence is TGTGCCAGCAGGCGGACCGGGACTAGCCACAATGAGCAGTTCTTC.

This clone has only one observation. The chain employs TRBV19 and TRBJ2-1; TRBD1 aligns across 7 bases. Unmatched junction bases numbered 12, after V lost 3 bases and J lost 7 bases. Germline V gene lookup returns CDR1 LNHDA and CDR2 SQIVND (reference sequence). The CDR3 runs to 16 residues. The CDR3 nucleotides are TGTGCCAGTAGTATGGGGAAGGCGACAGGGAAGAATGAGCAGTTCTTC. Encoded protein: CASSMGKATGKNEQFF.

The V and J genes are TRBV5-4 and TRBJ1-5, with D possibly TRBD1 on 6 matching bases. V dropped 2 bases and J dropped 6 bases, with 15 bases sitting between them. Germline CDR1 reads SGHNT; CDR2 reads YYREEE (reference sequence). CDR3 length: 15 residues. This chain's CDR3 is CASSLDPGEGQPQHF. The CDR3 DNA reads TGTGCCAGCAGCTTAGATCCAGGGGAAGGTCAGCCCCAGCATTTT.

This clone was detected ten times or more. The V call is TRBV19, the J call TRBJ2-5; no definite D call. Germline V gives CDR1 LNHDA, CDR2 SQIVND (reference sequence). The CDR3 totals 14 residues. Deletions cut 2 bases from V and 5 bases from J, with 12 bases between. CDR3 sequence (DNA): TGTGCCAGTAGTATACTGGGGTTAGAGGAGACCCAGTACTTC. This encodes CASSILGLEETQYF.

The chain is built from TRBV4-1 and TRBJ1-2; 8 nucleotides align to TRBD1. V shed 4 bases and J 2 bases; nucleotides not matched to a gene: 6. The CDR3 is made up of 15 amino acids. Germline assignment: CDR1 MGHRA and CDR2 YSYEKL. This CDR3 reads CASSPADRENYGYTF. The CDR3 DNA follows: TGCGCCAGCAGCCCAGCGGACAGGGAAAACTATGGCTACACCTTC.

The table lists this clone with a few counts. This chain uses TRBV29-1 with TRBJ2-7; 10 nucleotides align to TRBD1. Germline V gene sequence: CDR1 SQVTM, CDR2 ANQGSEA. This CDR3 comprises 13 residues. V trimming: 5 bases; J trimming: 3 bases; junction bases outside the gene matches: 4. The CDR3 DNA sequence: TGCAGCGTTTCGGGACAGGGGCTCTACGAGCAGTACTTC. Amino acid sequence: CSVSGQGLYEQYF.

The chain uses TRBV19 and TRBJ1-1, with 8 bases identical to TRBD1. This CDR3 is built from 14 residues. V gave up 9 bases and J gave up 11 bases; unmatched junction bases: 17. Per germline, CDR1 LNHDA and CDR2 SQIVND (reference sequence). The CDR3: CASFREGTGRRAFF. CDR3 in DNA: TGTGCCAGCTTTCGTGAAGGGACAGGACGACGCGCTTTCTTT.

The chain combines TRBV13 with TRBJ1-6; TRBD1 is a possible D gene (5 bases). This CDR3 has 15 amino acids. Germline V gives CDR1 PRHDT, CDR2 FYEKMQ (reference sequence). V dropped 5 bases and J dropped 7 bases, with 15 bases sitting between them. The CDR3 sequence is CASSPRVSLNSPLHF. Here the CDR3 DNA reads TGTGCCAGCAGCCCCAGGGTCTCCCTCAATTCACCCCTCCACTTT.

The chain couples TRBV7-3 to TRBJ2-1; D gene ambiguous. CDR3 size: 12 residues. Germline V gene sequence: CDR1 SGHTA, CDR2 FQGTGA. The V and J ends lost 2 bases and 5 bases respectively, with 4 bases between them. The DNA of the CDR3 is TGTGCCAGCAGCTTAGGTGACAATGAGCAGTTCTTC. Translation gives CASSLGDNEQFF.

J is TRBJ1-1 and V is TRBV5-1, with D possibly matching TRBD1 (6 bases). This CDR3 region has 13 residues. Germline CDR1 SGHRS, CDR2 YFSETQ. V lost 7 bases, J lost 5 bases, and 15 bases lay in between. CDR3 sequence (DNA): TGCGCCAGCCATACATTCCAGGGGACTGAAGCTTTCTTT. Its protein product is CASHTFQGTEAFF. The entire variable domain, with the rest obtained from reference TRBV5-1 and TRBJ1-1, is as follows: KAGVTQTPRYLIKTRGQQVTLSCSPISGHRSVSWYQQTPGQGLQFLFEYFSETQRNKGNFPGRFSGRQFSNSRSEMNVSTLELGDSALYLCASHTFQGTEAFFGQGTRLTVV.

The chain employs TRBV11-1 and TRBJ1-1, with unresolved D. The CDR3 spans 13 residues. Germline lookup yields CDR1 SGHAT and CDR2 FQDESV (reference sequence). Trimming cost V 0 bases and J 3 bases, with 5 bases left between them. This CDR3 reads CASSLAQYTEAFF. Written as DNA, the CDR3 is TGTGCCAGCAGCTTAGCGCAATACACTGAAGCTTTCTTT.

This clone was observed many times. The J gene is TRBJ2-1, the V gene TRBV10-3; D unresolved. The CDR3 contains 15 residues. V was trimmed by 5 bases and J by 6 bases, leaving 17 bases between them. The germline V gene encodes CDR1 ENHRY and CDR2 SYGVKD. CDR3 nucleotide sequence: TGTGCCATCAGTACGGGCCGCGAAGCCACCAATGAGCAGTTCTTC. Its translation: CAISTGREATNEQFF.